This entry lists 32 T cell receptor beta chains sequenced from one sample in a study of CD8 T cells in ankylosing spondylitis. TCRdb reprocessed the 5' RACE reads with MiXCR, giving one entry per CDR3 protein. The sample lists approximately 9,700 distinct CDR3 sequences, about 6% seen once, with approximately 40% in the top ten. Sequenced material: blood, either unsorted or a sorted T cell fraction (not recorded which). The receptors originated from a female donor with ankylosing spondylitis or in good health (not recorded which).

This clonotype was seen at least ten times. This chain connects TRBV9 to TRBJ2-7, with D perhaps TRBD1 (6 bases). V was trimmed by 3 bases and J by 2 bases, leaving 12 bases between them. Germline CDR1 is SGDLS and CDR2 is YYNGEE. The CDR3 sequence is 14 residues long. The CDR3, as DNA: TGTGCCAGCAGCGCCGGGACACCTGCCTACGAGCAGTACTTC. This translates into CASSAGTPAYEQYF.

This clonotype has at least ten counts. The chain couples TRBV9 to TRBJ2-6; either TRBD1 or TRBD2 may supply D (5 bases each). V lost 0 bases to trimming and J lost 1 base, with 17 bases between them. The CDR3 runs to 19 residues. The germline CDR1 and CDR2 sequences are SGDLS and YYNGEE. The CDR3 reads CASSVDIGTDYSGANVLTF. The CDR3 nucleotides are TGTGCCAGCAGCGTAGATATCGGGACGGATTATTCTGGGGCCAACGTCCTGACTTTC.

This clonotype was picked up many times. The chain joins TRBV9 to TRBJ2-3, with D maybe TRBD1 (5 bases). This CDR3 region has 12 residues. Trimming left V 5 bases short and J 2 bases short, with 6 bases between. Germline V gene sequence: CDR1 SGDLS, CDR2 YYNGEE. DNA of the CDR3: TGTGCCAGCAGGGGGCTCACAGATACGCAGTATTTT. Amino acid sequence: CASRGLTDTQYF. Full variable domain (missing parts from reference TRBV9 and TRBJ2-3): DSGVTQTPKHLITATGQRVTLRCSPRSGDLSVYWYQQSLDQGLQFLIQYYNGEERAKGNILERFSAQQFPDLHSELNLSSLELGDSALYFCASRGLTDTQYFGPGTRLTVL.

In its sample, this clonotype was seen many times. The gene calls are TRBV9 and TRBJ2-3, with 12 bases fitting TRBD2. This CDR3 comprises 15 residues. J gave up 5 bases and V 3 bases, and 4 bases lay outside the gene matches. Germline V gene data show CDR1 as SGDLS and CDR2 as YYNGEE. As DNA, the CDR3 is TGTGCCAGCAGCGCCCTAGCGGGGGGGGGAGATACGCAGTATTTT. Translating it yields CASSALAGGGDTQYF.

This clonotype was counted at least ten times. The CDR3, as DNA: TGTGCCAGCAGCGTAGTAGGGATTAACACCGGGGAGCTGTTTTTT. Amino acids: CASSVVGINTGELFF. The chain employs TRBV9 and TRBJ2-2, with D uncertain. Germline V gene data show CDR1 as SGDLS and CDR2 as YYNGEE. This CDR3 has 15 amino acids. Trimming took 0 bases from V and 2 from J, leaving 8 bases between them.

This clonotype was counted at least ten times. The V and J genes are TRBV9 and TRBJ2-1; 10 bases line up with TRBD2. CDR1 is SGDLS and CDR2 is YYNGEE in the germline V gene. V shed 5 bases, J shed 7 bases, and the junction held 12 bases outside the gene matches. The CDR3 is 16 residues long. The CDR3 nucleotides read TGTGCCAGCAGTCCATATAGCGGGAGGTCCAATAATGAGCAGTTCTTC. Translated, it gives CASSPYSGRSNNEQFF.

This clonotype counts as medium-sized. The chain recombines TRBV9 with TRBJ1-2; D remains unclear. Trimming took off 2 bases at V and 0 bases at J, with 11 bases between the two ends. The germline V gene has CDR1 SGDLS and CDR2 YYNGEE. This CDR3 region has 15 residues. CDR3 DNA sequence: TGTGCCAGCAGCGTGGGCATGGGAGCTAACTATGGCTACACCTTC. Amino acids: CASSVGMGANYGYTF.

The table lists this clonotype with a few counts. The gene calls are TRBV9 and TRBJ1-2; no reliable D call. V dropped 5 bases and J dropped 0 bases, with 14 bases sitting between them. Germline V gene lookup returns CDR1 SGDLS and CDR2 YYNGEE. This CDR3 has 15 residues. The CDR3 loop is CASRGHNKTNYGYTF. CDR3 nucleotides: TGTGCCAGCAGGGGCCACAATAAGACTAACTATGGCTACACCTTC.

This clonotype was counted ten times or more. The gene calls are TRBV9 and TRBJ2-7, with 8 bases identical to TRBD1. V trimming: 3 bases; J trimming: 3 bases; junction bases outside the gene matches: 8. Germline V gene sequence: CDR1 SGDLS, CDR2 YYNGEE. This CDR3 contains 15 residues. In nucleotides, the CDR3 is TGTGCCAGCAGCGAAACAGGGGGAAATTTCTACGAGCAGTACTTC. Translating gives CASSETGGNFYEQYF.

Ten or more counts support this clonotype. The chain joins TRBV9 to TRBJ1-1; 7 bases line up with TRBD1. V gave up 4 bases and J gave up 4 bases; unmatched junction bases: 7. The CDR3 length is 14 residues. Germline V lookup: CDR1 SGDLS, CDR2 YYNGEE. The CDR3 sequence: CASSLQGLGTEAFF. The CDR3 nucleotides are TGTGCCAGCAGCTTACAGGGGTTGGGCACTGAAGCTTTCTTT. Complete variable domain (other parts from reference TRBV9 and TRBJ1-1): DSGVTQTPKHLITATGQRVTLRCSPRSGDLSVYWYQQSLDQGLQFLIQYYNGEERAKGNILERFSAQQFPDLHSELNLSSLELGDSALYFCASSLQGLGTEAFFGQGTRLTVV.

This clonotype has a handful of counts. The chain uses TRBV9 and TRBJ2-7, with TRBD1 identical over 7 bases. The germline CDR1 and CDR2 sequences are SGDLS and YYNGEE. The J segment lost 3 bases and the V segment lost 1 base, leaving 4 bases of the junction unmatched. The CDR3 length is 14 residues. CDR3 loop: CASSVFDRVYEQYF. CDR3 DNA sequence: TGTGCCAGCAGCGTATTCGACAGGGTCTACGAGCAGTACTTC.

V usage is TRBV12-3 or TRBV12-4 and J usage is TRBJ2-1; D is unclear. The CDR3 length is 11 residues. The ends were cut back, 7 bases at V and 8 bases at J, with 9 bases in the middle. The CDR3 region is CASTPHDEQFF. CDR3 nucleotides: TGTGCCAGCACGCCCCACGATGAGCAGTTCTTC.

This clonotype was detected ten times or more. This sequence joins TRBV9 and TRBJ2-7; D may be TRBD1 (6 bases). V lost 4 bases and J lost 0, with 11 bases in between. The germline CDR1 and CDR2 sequences are SGDLS and YYNGEE. This CDR3 is built from 14 residues. As DNA, the CDR3 is TGTGCCAGCAGCCCTAGACAGGACTCCTACGAGCAGTACTTC. This translates into CASSPRQDSYEQYF.

By share, this clonotype ranks as medium-sized. J is TRBJ2-3 and V is TRBV9; no definite D call. The germline V gene has CDR1 SGDLS and CDR2 YYNGEE. V was trimmed by 0 bases and J by 1 base, leaving 3 bases between them. CDR3 size: 13 residues. The CDR3 nucleotides read TGTGCCAGCAGCGTAGAGGGCACAGATACGCAGTATTTT. Its translation is CASSVEGTDTQYF. The whole variable domain, filled in from reference TRBV9 and TRBJ2-3, reads DSGVTQTPKHLITATGQRVTLRCSPRSGDLSVYWYQQSLDQGLQFLIQYYNGEERAKGNILERFSAQQFPDLHSELNLSSLELGDSALYFCASSVEGTDTQYFGPGTRLTVL.

This clonotype showed up many times. This chain joins TRBV9 and TRBJ2-3; TRBD2 aligns across 12 bases. This CDR3 has 15 residues. V shed 0 bases, J shed 6 bases, and the junction held 2 bases outside the gene matches. Germline V gene data show CDR1 as SGDLS and CDR2 as YYNGEE. The CDR3 sequence is CASSVGTSGADTQYF. The CDR3 DNA is TGTGCCAGCAGCGTAGGGACTAGCGGGGCTGATACGCAGTATTTT.

This clonotype was seen many times. J is TRBJ2-2 and V is TRBV9, with D possibly being TRBD2 (9 bases). This CDR3 contains 17 residues. CDR1 and CDR2 (germline): SGDLS, YYNGEE. Deletions cut 6 bases from V and 5 bases from J, with 23 bases between. CDR3 DNA sequence: TGTGCCAGCACAGGGGGCGTAGCGGGAGTCGGGACCGGGGAGCTGTTTTTT. Amino acid sequence: CASTGGVAGVGTGELFF.

This clonotype was seen many times. The V and J genes are TRBV9 and TRBJ2-2; tentatively, D is TRBD1 or TRBD2 (5 bases each). The V gene's germline CDR1 is SGDLS and CDR2 YYNGEE. V was clipped by 5 bases and J by 8 bases, with 22 bases between them. This CDR3 has 16 amino acids. The CDR3 nucleotides are TGTGCCAGCAGTGACCAAGGGGCGGGTATCACAGGGGAGCTGTTTTTT. The encoded protein is CASSDQGAGITGELFF.

This clonotype was recorded many times. V is TRBV9 and J is TRBJ2-1, with 8 bases that match TRBD2. The V gene end was trimmed by 3 bases and the J gene end by 6 bases; junction bases not matched to a gene: 5. The CDR3 length is 14 residues. Germline assignment: CDR1 SGDLS and CDR2 YYNGEE. The CDR3 protein is CASSEGTRGNEQFF. The CDR3 DNA reads TGTGCCAGCAGCGAGGGGACTAGAGGCAATGAGCAGTTCTTC.

This clonotype was observed a handful of times. The chain combines TRBV9 with TRBJ2-2, with 8 bases lining up with TRBD2. Germline assignment: CDR1 SGDLS and CDR2 YYNGEE. V lost 4 bases to trimming and J lost 0 bases; unmatched junction nucleotides: 5. The CDR3 loop spans 16 amino acids. The CDR3 region is CASSITGGPNTGELFF. The DNA of the CDR3 is TGTGCCAGCAGCATTACGGGGGGGCCGAACACCGGGGAGCTGTTTTTT.

Many counts were recorded for this clonotype. The chain joins TRBV9 to TRBJ2-2; D is unclear. This CDR3 spans 14 amino acids. Trimming stripped 5 bases from V and 5 bases from J, with 13 bases between. CDR1 and CDR2 from the germline V gene are SGDLS and YYNGEE. Here the CDR3 DNA reads TGTGCCAGCAGGGCCGGGTCCCCGACCGGGGAGCTGTTTTTT. This translates into CASRAGSPTGELFF.

Ten or more counts support this clonotype. V and J are TRBV9 and TRBJ1-2; D not certain. Germline V gives CDR1 SGDLS, CDR2 YYNGEE. The CDR3 has 11 residues. Trimming stripped 4 bases from V and 4 bases from J, with 5 bases between. CDR3 protein: CASSTGYGYTF. The CDR3 DNA reads TGTGCCAGCAGCACTGGCTATGGCTACACCTTC.

This clonotype is termed medium-sized. This chain joins TRBV9 and TRBJ2-2; 10 positions agree with TRBD1. CDR1 and CDR2 from the germline V gene are SGDLS and YYNGEE. Trimming took 3 bases from V and 6 from J; bases not matched to a gene: 2. The CDR3 length is 14 residues. The CDR3 protein is CASSAGTGAGELFF. CDR3 sequence (DNA): TGTGCCAGCAGCGCCGGGACAGGGGCCGGGGAGCTGTTTTTT.

The rearrangement links TRBV9 to TRBJ2-2; 7 bases map to TRBD2. CDR3 size: 17 residues. V lost 5 bases to trimming and J lost 4 bases; unmatched junction nucleotides: 14. Germline CDR1 and CDR2: SGDLS and YYNGEE. The CDR3 loop is CASSQSRAGEATGELFF. The CDR3 region has the DNA TGTGCCAGCAGTCAATCACGGGCGGGAGAGGCCACCGGGGAGCTGTTTTTT.

This clonotype was seen repeatedly, ten times or more. The chain has TRBV9 and TRBJ2-2; 8 nucleotides line up with TRBD2. Germline loops: CDR1 SGDLS, CDR2 YYNGEE. Unmatched junction bases numbered 1, after V lost 3 bases and J lost 6 bases. The CDR3 covers 13 residues. The CDR3 loop reads CASSAGGPGELFF. CDR3 in DNA: TGTGCCAGCAGCGCGGGGGGGCCCGGGGAGCTGTTTTTT.

This clonotype appeared many times. The chain couples TRBV9 to TRBJ2-1, with D unresolved. V was trimmed by 0 bases and J by 7 bases, leaving 5 bases between them. CDR3 length equals 12 residues. Germline V gives CDR1 SGDLS, CDR2 YYNGEE. The chain's CDR3 is CASSVELNEQFF. The CDR3 DNA reads as TGTGCCAGCAGCGTAGAGTTGAATGAGCAGTTCTTC. The entire variable domain, with the rest obtained from reference TRBV9 and TRBJ2-1, is as follows: DSGVTQTPKHLITATGQRVTLRCSPRSGDLSVYWYQQSLDQGLQFLIQYYNGEERAKGNILERFSAQQFPDLHSELNLSSLELGDSALYFCASSVELNEQFFGPGTRLTVL.

This clonotype was counted many times. The chain carries TRBV9 and TRBJ2-2; TRBD1 aligns across 10 bases. CDR1 is SGDLS and CDR2 is YYNGEE in the germline V gene. V was pared by 5 bases and J by 3 bases, with 10 bases of the junction left unmatched. The CDR3 sequence is 17 residues long. The CDR3 region is CASSESPGQGYTGELFF. Here the CDR3 DNA reads TGTGCCAGCAGTGAATCCCCGGGACAGGGGTACACCGGGGAGCTGTTTTTT.

This clonotype was detected only a few times. The V call is TRBV9, the J call TRBJ2-1; 8 nucleotides match TRBD2. Germline trimming cut 0 bases from V and 7 bases from J; bases unmatched to any gene: 6. There are 15 residues in the CDR3. Germline V gene data show CDR1 as SGDLS and CDR2 as YYNGEE. CDR3 loop: CASSVELGGANEQFF. The CDR3 DNA sequence: TGTGCCAGCAGCGTAGAACTCGGGGGGGCGAATGAGCAGTTCTTC.

This clonotype showed up many times. The genes are TRBV9 and TRBJ2-3, with 11 bases identical to TRBD2. The germline gives CDR1 SGDLS, CDR2 YYNGEE. The J segment lost 6 bases and the V segment lost 2 bases, leaving 5 bases of the junction unmatched. The CDR3 length is 15 residues. CDR3 DNA: TGTGCCAGCAGCGTGACTAGCGGGGTATCTGATACGCAGTATTTT. Translation gives CASSVTSGVSDTQYF.

By its share, this clonotype is medium-sized. This chain links TRBV9 with TRBJ1-1, with D unclear. V shed 3 bases and J shed 4 bases, with 16 bases lying between them. The CDR3 has 15 residues. The germline CDR1 and CDR2 sequences are SGDLS and YYNGEE. The CDR3 region is CASSAGWSGGTEAFF. Written as DNA, the CDR3 is TGTGCCAGCAGCGCCGGATGGTCAGGCGGCACTGAAGCTTTCTTT. Complete variable domain (other parts from reference TRBV9 and TRBJ1-1): DSGVTQTPKHLITATGQRVTLRCSPRSGDLSVYWYQQSLDQGLQFLIQYYNGEERAKGNILERFSAQQFPDLHSELNLSSLELGDSALYFCASSAGWSGGTEAFFGQGTRLTVV.

The V and J genes are TRBV9 and TRBJ2-1; 12 bases fit TRBD2. Germline CDR1 SGDLS, CDR2 YYNGEE. The CDR3 has 17 amino acids. The J segment lost 7 bases and the V segment lost 4 bases, leaving 12 bases of the junction unmatched. CDR3 nucleotide sequence: TGTGCCAGCAGCCTCCCCGGACTAGCGGGAAAGGGAAATGAGCAGTTCTTC. It encodes CASSLPGLAGKGNEQFF.

Ten or more counts support this clonotype. The V and J genes are TRBV9 and TRBJ2-1, with TRBD2 matching over 8 bases. The V and J ends lost 2 bases and 14 bases, in that order; junction bases with no gene match: 15. Germline CDR1 reads SGDLS; CDR2 reads YYNGEE. The CDR3 sequence is 15 residues long. This CDR3 reads CASSVGRGRQLGEFF. In DNA form, the CDR3 reads TGTGCCAGCAGCGTCGGGAGGGGTAGGCAGCTCGGGGAGTTCTTC.

In its sample, this clonotype was seen many times. V and J are TRBV9 and TRBJ1-1; D ambiguous. V was pared by 0 bases and J by 6 bases, with 15 bases between. The CDR3 totals 15 residues. Per the germline V gene, CDR1 is SGDLS and CDR2 is YYNGEE. CDR3 in DNA: TGTGCCAGCAGCGTAGTTGAAAACGAAAATTCTGAAGCTTTCTTT. It yields the protein CASSVVENENSEAFF.